One sample yielded the 14 T cell receptor beta chains listed below, sequenced in a study of blood T cells in healthy people across ages. The authors ran a second PCR of roughly 6 to 12 cycles using a sample-barcoded 5' primer and a J-beta primer mix. TCRdb re-called the 5' RACE reads through MiXCR, storing one row per CDR3 protein. This sample has under 850,000 distinct CDR3 sequences, with 35% to 40% found just once. Sequencing was done on a sample of blood. These receptors were obtained from a man between 18 and 35 years old in good health.

The rearrangement joins TRBV4-3 to TRBJ1-1; tentatively, D is TRBD1 (5 bases). CDR1 is LGHNA and CDR2 is YSLEER in the germline V gene. Trimming took 0 bases from V and 10 from J, leaving 15 bases between them. The CDR3 has 14 amino acids. The CDR3: CASSQDRTPGGAFF. The CDR3 DNA sequence: TGCGCCAGCAGCCAAGACCGGACCCCTGGGGGAGCTTTCTTT.

At least ten counts were recorded for this clonotype. V gene TRBV15 combines with J gene TRBJ2-1; 9 bases agree with TRBD1. Per the germline V gene, CDR1 is LNHNV and CDR2 is YYDKDF (reference sequence). Trimming at V came to 3 bases and at J to 4 bases, leaving 7 bases not matched to a gene. The CDR3 loop spans 16 amino acids. The CDR3 DNA reads as TGTGCCACCAGCAGGCCAGGGACAGGGAGTTACAATGAGCAGTTCTTC. Translating gives CATSRPGTGSYNEQFF.

This clonotype was seen only once. The DNA is omitted, as the CDR3 cannot be located on it reliably, and the CDR3 follows TCRdb's listing. The chain joins TRBV6-5 to TRBJ1-6; the DNA was not compared with TRBD1, the D call given in the table. The CDR3 is 15 amino acids long, termini counted. Germline V gene sequence: CDR1 MNHEY, CDR2 SVGAGI. The CDR3 is CASSPFGQGNSPPHF.

About this clonotype itself: A single base separates this from a much larger clone, so it may be a read error. The V gene is TRBV9, the J gene TRBJ2-1; 7 nucleotides line up with TRBD2. V gave up 0 bases and J gave up 5 bases; unmatched junction bases: 5. The CDR3 runs to 15 residues. Germline assignment: CDR1 SGDLS and CDR2 YYNGEE. CDR3 protein: CASSVGGGNNNEQFF. CDR3 nucleotide sequence: TGTGCCAGCAGCGTAGGCGGGGGAAATAACAATGAGCAGTTCTTC.

This clonotype appeared a few times. This chain connects TRBV12-3 or TRBV12-4 to TRBJ1-1; possibly TRBD1 for D (6 bases). CDR3 length: 15 residues. Trimming took 5 bases from V and 7 from J, leaving 20 bases between them. The CDR3 loop is CASSPGGGGPVEAFF. As DNA, the CDR3 is TGTGCCAGCAGTCCCGGGGGCGGAGGGCCTGTTGAAGCTTTCTTT.

J is TRBJ2-3 and V is TRBV4-1; a possible D gene is TRBD1 (6 bases). The CDR3 spans 18 residues. Germline CDR1 is MGHRA and CDR2 is YSYEKL. Trimming took off 0 bases at V and 4 bases at J, with 20 bases between the two ends. DNA for the CDR3: TGCGCCAGCAGCCAAGAGCCCCCGACAGGAGAGTATGCAGATACGCAGTATTTT. Residues: CASSQEPPTGEYADTQYF.

The rearrangement uses TRBV28 and TRBJ1-5; D perhaps matches TRBD1 (5 bases). The CDR3 is made up of 15 amino acids. Trimming took 5 bases from V and 1 from J, leaving 12 bases between them. Germline CDR1 and CDR2: MDHEN and SYDVKM. DNA for the CDR3: TGTGCCAGCAGTGTCGGGACGAGAAGCAATCAGCCCCAGCATTTT. Protein product: CASSVGTRSNQPQHF.

This clonotype showed up just a few times. The gene calls are TRBV20-1 and TRBJ2-3; the D gene is possibly TRBD2 (6 bases). From germline, CDR1 is DFQATT and CDR2 SNEGSKA (reference sequence). This CDR3 comprises 15 residues. Trimming left V 3 bases short and J 2 bases short, with 15 bases between. CDR3 in DNA: TGCAGTGCTAGGGCTGATCTAGCGAACACAGATACGCAGTATTTT. It encodes CSARADLANTDTQYF.

The rearrangement uses TRBV29-1 and TRBJ2-7, with D perhaps TRBD1 or TRBD2 (6 bases each). The last part of the DNA fits TRBJ2-5 better; the J call may be wrong. Germline CDR1 reads SQVTM; CDR2 reads ANQGSEA. The CDR3 totals 14 residues. CDR3 loop: CSVGSGGGRETQYF. The DNA for the CDR3 is TGCAGCGTTGGCAGTGGAGGGGGTCGGGAGACCCAGTACTTC.

To note about this clonotype: A read error may account for a junction end that differs from germline. V gene TRBV10-3 combines with J gene TRBJ1-6; TRBD1 is a possible D gene (6 bases). The length of the CDR3 is 16 residues. Germline CDR1 and CDR2: ENHRY and SYGVKD. CDR3 loop: CAISEISGQYDSPPHF. The CDR3 DNA reads as TGTGCCATCAGTGAAATCAGCGGACAGTATGATTCACCCCCCCACTTT.

This clonotype occurred many times. The V gene is TRBV5-1, the J gene TRBJ2-3; TRBD2 agrees at 14 bases. Germline V gene lookup returns CDR1 SGHRS and CDR2 YFSETQ. The CDR3 sequence is 18 residues long. The V segment lost 4 bases and the J segment 1 base; nucleotides outside the gene matches: 8. The CDR3 is CASSPGLAGAAGTDTQYF. In DNA form, the CDR3 reads TGCGCCAGCAGCCCGGGACTAGCGGGGGCCGCGGGCACAGATACGCAGTATTTT.

The V gene is TRBV7-8, the J gene TRBJ1-1; tentatively, D is TRBD1 (5 bases). The CDR3 runs 14 residues. V lost 6 bases to trimming and J lost 1 base, with 12 bases between them. CDR1 is SGHVS, CDR2 FQNEAQ, per germline. CDR3 amino acids: CASSFLGGNTEAFF. Here the CDR3 DNA reads TGTGCCAGCAGTTTTTTGGGGGGGAACACTGAAGCTTTCTTT.

The rearrangement uses TRBV5-1 and TRBJ2-2; maybe TRBD1 (5 bases). Germline lookup yields CDR1 SGHRS and CDR2 YFSETQ. This CDR3 contains 15 residues. With 4 bases removed from V and 2 bases from J, the gap between germline ends came to 12 bases. The DNA of the CDR3 is TGCGCCAGCAGCCAGGGTCCGGTAAACACCGGGGAGCTGTTTTTT. Protein: CASSQGPVNTGELFF.

In its sample, this clonotype was seen a few times. This rearrangement joins TRBV6-5 to TRBJ1-4; D gene unclear. The CDR3 has 15 amino acids. Germline V gene sequence: CDR1 MNHEY, CDR2 SVGAGI. V lost 3 bases and J 2 bases, leaving 10 bases between the germline ends. CDR3 region: CASSYSGSTNEKLFF. Written as DNA, the CDR3 is TGTGCCAGCAGTTATTCGGGGTCTACTAATGAAAAACTGTTTTTT.